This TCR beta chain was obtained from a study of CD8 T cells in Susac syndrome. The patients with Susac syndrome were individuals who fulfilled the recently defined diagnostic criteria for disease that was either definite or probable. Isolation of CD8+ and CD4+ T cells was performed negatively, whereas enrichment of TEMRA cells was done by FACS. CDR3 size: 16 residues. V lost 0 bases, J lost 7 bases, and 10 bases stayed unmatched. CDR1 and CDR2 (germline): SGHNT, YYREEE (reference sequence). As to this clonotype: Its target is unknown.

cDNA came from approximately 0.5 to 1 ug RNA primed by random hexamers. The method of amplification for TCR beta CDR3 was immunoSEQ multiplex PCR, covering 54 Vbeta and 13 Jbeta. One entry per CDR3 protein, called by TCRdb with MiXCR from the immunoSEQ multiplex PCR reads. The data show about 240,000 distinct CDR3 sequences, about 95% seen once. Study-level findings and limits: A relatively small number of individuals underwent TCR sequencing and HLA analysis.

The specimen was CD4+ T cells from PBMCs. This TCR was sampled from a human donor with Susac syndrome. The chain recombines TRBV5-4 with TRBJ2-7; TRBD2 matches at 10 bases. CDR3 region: CASSLASGLAIREQYF. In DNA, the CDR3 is TGTGCCAGCAGCTTGGCCTCGGGACTAGCGATTCGGGAGCAGTACTTC.